This T cell receptor (beta chain) was identified in a study of OX40 agonist ivuxolimab in advanced cancers. Only in-frame clones appear in the TCRdb table, and some are missing; sequencing was by immunoSEQ multiplex PCR. The sample carries 55,000 to 60,000 clones, 84% recorded once. With respect to this clone: Antigen: not known.

V shed 3 bases and J shed 5 bases, with 14 bases lying between them. The CDR3 sequence is 15 residues long. Germline values: CDR1 SNHLY, CDR2 FYNNEI. Study conclusions and caveats: With doses of 0.1 to 3.0 mg/kg, CD4+ and CD8+ blood T cells had undergone clonal expansion by week 6.

This TCR was sampled from an adult with an advanced solid tumor such as melanoma, head and neck, liver or kidney cancer. The V and J genes are TRBV2 and TRBJ2-1, with D perhaps matching TRBD1 (6 bases). Source: CD4+ or CD8+ T cells sorted from blood, taken in a trial of the OX40 agonist ivuxolimab. The CDR3 DNA reads TGTGCCAGCAGTGATTCTACTCAGGGGAACAATGAGCAGTTCTTC. This encodes CASSDSTQGNNEQFF.